What follows is one T cell receptor (beta chain) and its context. Germline-derived CDR1 and CDR2 are KGHSH and LQKENI. Losses at the gene ends were 2 bases for V and 5 bases for J; bases not matched to a gene: 9. The CDR3 runs to 15 residues. The sample comes from a study of blood T cell repertoires in COVID-19. Study-level background: Specimens from acute and convalescent COVID-19 originated in the United States, Italy and Spain. T cells, B-cell-depleted T cells, or PBMCs provided the cDNA or gDNA that served as material.

In the source study's methods: Estimation of nucleated cell counts relied on the amplification of reference gene primers. The assay was immunoSEQ multiplex PCR, and TCRdb's table has in-frame clones only and misses some. V and J calls and clone size are given by that table; D and trimming were obtained from the DNA. The data contain roughly 120,000 clones, about 85% of them singletons. The chain combines TRBV18 with TRBJ2-7, with 7 bases fitting TRBD1. This sequence was found in a man aged 80 or over with acute or convalescent COVID-19. Sequenced: peripheral blood. The DNA for the CDR3 is TGTGCCAGCTCACCAACCCAGGGGGTGGTCAACGAGCAGTACTTC. Protein: CASSPTQGVVNEQYF. The variable domain in full, with the rest retrieved from reference TRBV18 and TRBJ2-7, is NAGVMQNPRHLVRRRGQEARLRCSPMKGHSHVYWYRQLPEEGLKFMVYLQKENIIDESGMPKERFSAEFPKEGPSILRIQQVVRGDSAAYFCASSPTQGVVNEQYFGPGTRLTVT.